This T cell receptor (beta chain) was sequenced in a study of T cells generated in artificial thymic organoids (dated by TCRdb to about 2017). Some background on the complete study: The study compared TCR alpha and beta CDR3 repertoires of CD8 single positive T cells derived from in vitro artificial thymic organoids with the repertoires of thymic and peripheral blood naive CD8 T cells. The displayed repertoire sequencing data were described as being representative of three independent experiments.

Non-mobilized peripheral blood was obtained from healthy adult donors. Enrichment of primary CD8+ T cells was done with magnetic beads from the Miltenyi CD8+ T cell Isolation Kit. Before RNA extraction, naive CD8 T cells from blood were sorted by FACS as CD3+TCRalphabeta+CD8+CD45RO-CCR7+ cells. For each sample, total RNA was purified from approximately 40,000 to 200,000 sorted cells using the RNeasy Micro kit, and RNA quality was assessed on an Agilent RNA 6000 Nano chip. TCRalpha and TCRbeta libraries were amplified in separate semi-nested PCR reactions using Advantage 2 and reverse primers located in the TRAC or TRBC constant regions. Between roughly 3 and 500 ng of total RNA was used as input for first-strand cDNA synthesis. TCR cDNA libraries were generated by 5'-RACE using the SMARTer PCR cDNA Synthesis kit, with a poly-dT primer for first-strand synthesis. Each semi-nested reverse primer in the constant region carried a 5-nucleotide sample-specific barcode, and the resulting products were cleaned up with the Zymo DNA Clean and Concentrator-5 kit. Pools of up to ten barcoded samples were ligated to Illumina adaptors and sequenced on an Illumina MiSeq as 2 x 150 bp paired-end reads. On the authors' methods: After demultiplexing, reads were aligned with BLAT to a custom library containing all human TRAV, TRAJ, TRBV, TRBD and TRBJ combinations from IMGT. The best BLAT hits were picked using pslCDnaFilter (-maxAligns=1, -ignoreIntrons), and custom Perl scripts were used to calculate clonotype frequencies. TCRdb reprocessing: public reads trimmed at Q25 with fastp, clones called with MiXCR, in-frame beta chains kept. Records with the same CDR3 protein are collapsed into one entry carrying the most frequent genes and DNA. TCRdb's processing, not the authors' own work, is the source of the V and J calls. The sample table lists 5,600 or so distinct CDR3 sequences, roughly a third of them with a count of one. The ten largest clones add up to approximately 2.4% of the sample.

As regards this clonotype: No antigen is known for it. This could be a read error, since a much larger clone is one nucleotide away.

CDR1 and CDR2, per the germline V gene, are SQVTM and ANQGSEA. The germline ends are 13 bases apart after V is trimmed by 4 bases and J by 9 bases. The CDR3 runs 11 amino acids, cysteine and phenylalanine included. Just CDR3 DNA is preserved here, 33 bases in frame from base 1. The study at large found these results: Physiological TCR clonotype diversity, comparable to that of thymic and blood naive CD8 T cells, was observed in organoid-derived CD8 single positive T cells.

What was sequenced was naive CD8+ T cells from blood. What the cell subset or site label conveys for this sample: CD3+TCRalphabeta+CD8SP T cells; for blood, CD45RO-CCR7+ naive CD8+ T cells. This TCR derives from a human donor who gave cord blood stem cells for thymic organoid culture, a cardiac surgery patient who gave postnatal thymus, or a blood donor (not recorded which). The rearrangement combines TRBV29-1 with TRBJ2-7; the D region possibly corresponds to TRBD1 (6 bases align). The DNA is as follows: TGCAGCGTTGCAGGGGTGTTCGGGCAGTACTTC. This translates into CSVAGVFGQYF.